The T cell receptor (beta chain) under discussion was sequenced for a study of T cell responses to AZD1222 COVID-19 vaccine. Overall study results and limits: As reported, nearly half of all spike-specific TCRs target variant regions that are unmutated. Researchers took repertoire samples only after the peak T cell response had come. Donors were chiefly white British, with a greater number of females, and clonal diversity was perhaps underestimated.

The CDR3 runs to 12 residues. Germline trimming cut 8 bases from V and 8 bases from J; bases unmatched to any gene: 6. Germline lookup yields CDR1 ENHRY and CDR2 SYGVKD. Both about-4-week and about-12-week second-dose recipients were combined. Turning to this clone: The antigen is undetermined.

Method: immunoSEQ multiplex PCR; TCRdb's copy keeps in-frame clones and lacks some. The sample includes about 150,000 clones, over 80% of them seen just once. Material: peripheral blood, obtained 28 days after the second AZD1222 dose. This TCR derives from an adult who received the AZD1222 COVID-19 vaccine. The chain has TRBV10-3 and TRBJ1-2, with 9 bases matching TRBD1. As DNA, the CDR3 is TGTGCCATCTCAAGGACAGGGGAAGGCTACACCTTC. Translated: CAISRTGEGYTF.